What follows are 13 T cell receptor beta chains derived from one specimen sequenced in a study of CD8+ T cells in alopecia areata. Following RNA extraction, reverse transcription yielded cDNA that acted as the sequencing template. The assay was immunoSEQ multiplex PCR, and TCRdb's table has in-frame clones only and misses some. The sample has some 120,000 clones; about 50% are singletons. What was sequenced was NKG2D-low CD8+ T cells sorted from blood. The receptors shown here come from a human donor with alopecia areata.

The sample holds one count of this clone. This CDR3 is CASDHLQETQYF. CDR3 coding DNA: TGTGCCAGCGACCACCTCCAAGAGACCCAGTACTTC. The chain recombines TRBV2 with TRBJ2-5; D remains ambiguous. V dropped 8 bases and J dropped 1 base, with 8 bases sitting between them. The length of the CDR3 is 12 residues. Germline values: CDR1 SNHLY, CDR2 FYNNEI.

This chain joins TRBV29-1 and TRBJ2-7; 7 nucleotides match TRBD1. This CDR3 comprises 15 residues. Losses at the gene ends were 6 bases for V and 3 bases for J; bases not matched to a gene: 14. Looked up from germline, CDR1 is SQVTM and CDR2 is ANQGSEA. CDR3 nucleotides: TGCAGCGTCGATATCCAGGGGGTTGCCTTCTACGAGCAGTACTTC. The encoded protein is CSVDIQGVAFYEQYF.

This chain connects TRBV4-1 to TRBJ2-4; D unclear. V lost 4 bases and J 5 bases, leaving 3 bases between the germline ends. CDR3 size: 11 residues. Germline CDR1 and CDR2: MGHRA and YSYEKL. The CDR3 here is CASSRQNIQYF. CDR3 nucleotide sequence: TGCGCCAGCAGCCGCCAAAACATTCAGTACTTC.

DNA for the CDR3: TGTGCCAGCAGTCTCGGAGTGACGACTAATGAAAAACTGTTTTTT. It specifies CASSLGVTTNEKLFF. V and J are TRBV6-5 and TRBJ1-4; D remains unclear. The CDR3 sequence is 15 residues long. In germline, CDR1 is MNHEY, CDR2 SVGAGI. Trimming cost V 5 bases and J 2 bases, with 12 bases left between them.

J is TRBJ1-2 and V is TRBV7-2; D remains unclear. Germline CDR1 SGHTA, CDR2 FQGNSA. The CDR3 is 12 amino acids. With 2 bases removed from V and 8 bases from J, the gap between germline ends came to 9 bases. This CDR3 is CASSLYPQGYTF. CDR3 nucleotide sequence: TGTGCCAGCAGCTTATACCCCCAGGGCTACACCTTC.

V usage is TRBV27 and J usage is TRBJ2-5; 7 bases match TRBD2. The CDR3 has 15 amino acids. CDR1 MNHEY and CDR2 SMNVEV come from the germline V gene (reference sequence). J gave up 2 bases and V 0 bases, and 3 bases lay outside the gene matches. Written as DNA, the CDR3 is TGTGCCAGCAGTTTATCGTGGACTAGTCAAGAGACCCAGTACTTC. Protein: CASSLSWTSQETQYF.

The chain has TRBV4-1 and TRBJ2-7; D gene uncertain. The length of the CDR3 is 13 residues. V lost 0 bases and J lost 3, with 6 bases in between. CDR1 is MGHRA, CDR2 YSYEKL, per germline. This CDR3 reads CASSQESDYEQYF. DNA for the CDR3: TGCGCCAGCAGCCAAGAGTCGGACTACGAGCAGTACTTC.

The chain uses TRBV4-3 and TRBJ2-7; no reliable D call. Germline CDR1 reads LGHNA; CDR2 reads YSLEER. Trimming pared 0 bases from V and 4 bases from J, leaving 10 bases between. The CDR3 totals 14 residues. The CDR3 nucleotides are TGCGCCAGCAGCCAAGACCCGATAACGTACGAGCAGTACTTC. It yields the protein CASSQDPITYEQYF.

The rearrangement uses TRBV28 and TRBJ2-5; no clear D. The CDR3 consists of 12 residues. Trimming shortened V by 6 bases and J by 2 bases, and 7 bases separated the two germline ends. CDR1 MDHEN and CDR2 SYDVKM come from the germline V gene. CDR3 DNA: TGTGCCAGCAGGGACCGTCAAGAGACCCAGTACTTC. It is translated as CASRDRQETQYF.

The genes are TRBV27 and TRBJ2-5, with TRBD2 as a possible D gene (5 bases). The CDR3 length is 13 residues. V was trimmed by 3 bases and J by 5 bases, leaving 10 bases between them. Germline loops: CDR1 MNHEY, CDR2 SMNVEV (reference sequence). The DNA for the CDR3 is TGTGCCAGCAGTTTCGAGGGAGTGGAGACCCAGTACTTC. Encoded protein: CASSFEGVETQYF.

Notes on this clone: The CDR3 does not close with the conserved phenylalanine or tryptophan, likely indicating a read error. No DNA is shown, since the ends of the CDR3 on it are uncertain; the CDR3 is the one TCRdb lists. The chain couples TRBV23-1 to TRBJ2-7. TRBV23-1 is reported as an ORF; its role is uncertain. The CDR3 spans 13 residues, counting both ends. The CDR3 reads CASSQSGIGTHPL.

This chain links TRBV5-6 with TRBJ2-3; D not certain. The CDR3 contains 15 residues. V was pared by 0 bases and J by 2 bases, with 10 bases between. Germline V gene lookup returns CDR1 SGHDT and CDR2 YYEEEE. CDR3 in amino acids: CASSLADPYTDTQYF. CDR3 sequence (DNA): TGTGCCAGCAGCTTGGCCGACCCCTACACAGATACGCAGTATTTT.

This clone has more than one count but fewer than ten. The rearrangement uses TRBV29-1 and TRBJ2-1, with 7 bases lining up with TRBD1. Losses at the gene ends were 4 bases for V and 6 bases for J; bases not matched to a gene: 9. Germline-derived CDR1 and CDR2 are SQVTM and ANQGSEA. The CDR3 is made up of 14 amino acids. CDR3 residues: CSVAGQVYANEQFF. As DNA, the CDR3 is TGCAGCGTTGCTGGACAGGTGTATGCCAATGAGCAGTTCTTC.